This TCR beta chain was profiled in a study of blood T cell repertoires in COVID-19. As for the study in general: Acute and convalescent COVID-19 samples came from the United States, Italy and Spain. PBMCs, B-cell-depleted T cells, or T cells provided the cDNA or gDNA that made up the material.

Authors' analysis steps: It was from reference gene primer amplification that nucleated cell counts were estimated. Libraries were prepared by immunoSEQ multiplex PCR; TCRdb keeps only in-frame clonotypes and omits some of them. Clonal size and the V and J genes are those of that table, whereas D and trimming came from the DNA. The table shows about 320,000 clones, with approximately 85% occurring only once. Germline V CDR1 and CDR2: SGHRS, YFSETQ. The CDR3 has 13 residues. Trimming shortened V by 6 bases and J by 1 base, and 10 bases separated the two germline ends. This clone was detected once. This chain joins TRBV5-1 and TRBJ1-1; D gene ambiguous. Source material: peripheral blood. The sequence was collected from a human donor in a cohort sampled during active COVID-19. CDR3 nucleotides: TGCGCCAGCAAATCACAGCCGAACACTGAAGCTTTCTTT. It yields the protein CASKSQPNTEAFF.